A selection of T cell receptor beta chains follows, all from one sample in a study of blood T cell repertoires in COVID-19. This table comes from immunoSEQ multiplex PCR, and its TCRdb copy is limited to in-frame clones, with some not included. This table has 65,000 or so clones, 72% appearing once. The sample consisted of PBMCs or T cells enriched from blood (not recorded which). These receptors originate from a woman aged 55-69 years who had been exposed to COVID-19. Both conserved end residues are part of each CDR3. The D gene is left open where the match is weak. The listing skips clone size in some rows; elsewhere it reads once, few, many or a size class.

CDR3 DNA	CDR3 protein	clone size	D gene	J gene	V gene
TGTGCCAGCAGTGGGGGGCTAGCCAAAAACATTCAGTACTTC	CASSGGLAKNIQYF	.	.	TRBJ2-4	TRBV25-1
TGTGCCAGCAGAGACAGGGCTACTCAGAACTATGGCTACACCTTC	CASRDRATQNYGYTF	.	TRBD1	TRBJ1-2	TRBV27
TGCAGTGCTAGTCCTCAGGTTAATTCACCCCTCCACTTT	CSASPQVNSPLHF	.	.	TRBJ1-6	TRBV20-1
TGTGCCGTTACTCAGGGGGCGACTAATGAAAAACTGTTTTTT	CAVTQGATNEKLFF	few	TRBD1	TRBJ1-4	TRBV28
TGTGCCAGCAGTTACTCCGGGAGCAATCAGCCCCAGCATTTT	CASSYSGSNQPQHF	.	.	TRBJ1-5	TRBV6-5
TGTGCCAGCAGCTCGGGACTAGCGTCAGATACGCAGTATTTT	CASSSGLASDTQYF	few	TRBD2	TRBJ2-3	TRBV7-8
TGTGCCACCAGCAGAGATCTCGGGCAGGGAGGGTATCAGCCCCAGCATTTT	CATSRDLGQGGYQPQHF	.	.	TRBJ1-5	TRBV15
TGTGCCAGCAGCCTAACCCGCATGACAGAGGACTATGGCTACACCTTC	CASSLTRMTEDYGYTF	few	.	TRBJ1-2	TRBV3-1/TRBV3-2
TGTGCCAGCAGTTCCCCTCGGGACTCCTACGAGCAGTACTTC	CASSSPRDSYEQYF	.	.	TRBJ2-7	TRBV7-2
TGTGCCAGCGCCCCAGGTTACAATCAGCCCCAGCATTTT	CASAPGYNQPQHF	.	.	TRBJ1-5	TRBV6-4
TGTGCCAGCAGCTTAGCAGGAGTTTTCAGCGGCAATGAGCAGTTCTTC	CASSLAGVFSGNEQFF	.	.	TRBJ2-1	TRBV7-9
TGTGCCAGCTCAGATACAGGGCCGGCTAATGAAAAACTGTTTTTT	CASSDTGPANEKLFF	.	.	TRBJ1-4	TRBV18
TGTGCCAGCAGTTACGACGGGGGGGTCACAGATACGCAGTATTTT	CASSYDGGVTDTQYF	.	TRBD2	TRBJ2-3	TRBV6-5
TGTGCCAGCTTCCAGGGGAATCAGCCCCAGCATTTT	CASFQGNQPQHF	.	.	TRBJ1-5	TRBV28
TGTGCCAGCAGCTTCCAGGGGAAAACCGGGGAGCTGTTTTTT	CASSFQGKTGELFF	.	.	TRBJ2-2	TRBV7-8
TGTGCCAGCGGAACGGGGAAAAGGGAGACCCAGTACTTC	CASGTGKRETQYF	.	.	TRBJ2-5	TRBV7-2
TGTGCCAGCAGCCCTGGACAGAACTATGGCTACACCTTC	CASSPGQNYGYTF	few	.	TRBJ1-2	TRBV28
TGTGCCAGTAGGACACTCCTCAGCACCGGGGAGCTGTTTTTT	CASRTLLSTGELFF	.	.	TRBJ2-2	TRBV19
TGCGCCAGCAGCCACAGACTAGCGGGAACAGATACGCAGTATTTT	CASSHRLAGTDTQYF	.	TRBD2	TRBJ2-3	TRBV5-1
TGCGCCAGCAGCCAGGCCGGGACAGGTTACGAGCAGTACTTC	CASSQAGTGYEQYF	.	TRBD1	TRBJ2-7	TRBV4-3
TGTGCCAGCAGCTTGGTGTCAGGGGTGGCCGGGGAGCTGTTTTTT	CASSLVSGVAGELFF	.	.	TRBJ2-2	TRBV5-4
TGTGCCAGCAGCCCTCGGACAGGGAATGAAAAACTGTTTTTT	CASSPRTGNEKLFF	.	TRBD1	TRBJ1-4	TRBV7-2
TGTGCCAGCAGCGTAACAGGCGGGGACTACGAGCAGTACTTC	CASSVTGGDYEQYF	few	.	TRBJ2-7	TRBV9
TGCGCCAGCAGCCAAAACGGCGGGACAGGGACCCGCGAGCAGTACTTC	CASSQNGGTGTREQYF	.	TRBD1	TRBJ2-7	TRBV4-3
TGTGCCAGCAGTTCACGCAGGGGTAAGAACATTCAGTACTTC	CASSSRRGKNIQYF	.	.	TRBJ2-4	TRBV28
TGTGCCTGGGGCACCCTTAGTTCCTATTCACCCCTCCACTTT	CAWGTLSSYSPLHF	.	.	TRBJ1-6	TRBV30
TGTGCCAGCAGTTACTCGGCCCAGGGGAATTCACCCCTCCACTTT	CASSYSAQGNSPLHF	.	.	TRBJ1-6	TRBV6-2/TRBV6-3
TGTGCCAGTAGTATGGGGACAGGGGATGGCTACACCTTC	CASSMGTGDGYTF	once	TRBD1	TRBJ1-2	TRBV19
TGCAGCGTTCAATTGACAGGGATTGGATTGGAGACCCAGTACTTC	CSVQLTGIGLETQYF	once	TRBD1	TRBJ2-5	TRBV29-1
TGTGCCAGCAGCACGCTGGACATAAATTCACCCCTCCACTTT	CASSTLDINSPLHF	.	.	TRBJ1-6	TRBV11-2
TGCGCCAGCAGCCGCAAGGACAGCAACACTGAAGCTTTCTTT	CASSRKDSNTEAFF	.	.	TRBJ1-1	TRBV4-3
TGTGCCAGCAGCCAAAATCAGGGTGCTGGAAACACCATATATTTT	CASSQNQGAGNTIYF	few	.	TRBJ1-3	TRBV3-1/TRBV3-2
TGTGCCTGGAGTGTACCGTCGAGGGGGAAGAACACCATATATTTT	CAWSVPSRGKNTIYF	.	.	TRBJ1-3	TRBV30
TGCGCCAGCAGCCCGGCTCGCCACGGGACAGGGGGCAATCCCTATGGCTACACCTTC	CASSPARHGTGGNPYGYTF	.	TRBD1	TRBJ1-2	TRBV4-3
TGTGCCAGCAGCGCACGGGGGGGCGACGATACGCAGTATTTT	CASSARGGDDTQYF	.	TRBD2	TRBJ2-3	TRBV3-1/TRBV3-2
TGTGCCAGCAGCTTGGTGGCCGATGGCTACACCTTC	CASSLVADGYTF	few	.	TRBJ1-2	TRBV5-6
TGCGCCAGCAGTGAAGGACAGGGAATTTCCTACGAGCAGTACTTC	CASSEGQGISYEQYF	few	TRBD1	TRBJ2-7	TRBV10-1
TGTGCCAGCAGCTTTGGGACAGGGCGATACGAGCAGTACTTC	CASSFGTGRYEQYF	few	TRBD1	TRBJ2-7	TRBV5-6
TGCGCCAGCAGCTTTAAGGGGGGGTACGAGCAGTACTTC	CASSFKGGYEQYF	many	.	TRBJ2-7	TRBV5-1
TGTGCCAGCAGCTCAGGGGGCCACTCAACTAATGAAAAACTGTTTTTT	CASSSGGHSTNEKLFF	once	TRBD1	TRBJ1-4	TRBV28
TGTGCCAGCAGCCAAACCTGGGGGCAGGACAATCAGCCCCAGCATTTT	CASSQTWGQDNQPQHF	.	.	TRBJ1-5	TRBV4-2
TGTGCCAGCAGGCCCCGGACAGGGGAATCACCCCTCCACTTT	CASRPRTGESPLHF	few	TRBD1	TRBJ1-6	TRBV6-4
TGCGCCAGCAGCTTGGATCCCCACCGACTAGCCGAAGAGACCCAGTACTTC	CASSLDPHRLAEETQYF	.	TRBD2	TRBJ2-5	TRBV5-1
TGTGCCAGCAGCTTACGGGAAGGTGGGGAGCTGTTTTTT	CASSLREGGELFF	.	.	TRBJ2-2	TRBV7-6
TGTGCCAGCAGCGTCTCAGGAAAAAACTCCTACGAGCAGTACTTC	CASSVSGKNSYEQYF	.	.	TRBJ2-7	TRBV11-2
TGTGCCAGCAGCTTAGATGGCAGGGTGCAAGAGACCCAGTACTTC	CASSLDGRVQETQYF	.	.	TRBJ2-5	TRBV7-2
TGTGCCAGCAGACCAGGGGACGCGGGAGCGGGGAATGAGCAGTTCTTC	CASRPGDAGAGNEQFF	.	.	TRBJ2-1	TRBV7-9
TGCAGTGCTAGTCCTGTAGCGGGACTTCGGCAGTTCTTC	CSASPVAGLRQFF	.	TRBD2	TRBJ2-1	TRBV20-1